These 9 T cell receptor beta chains share one sample of origin, sequenced in a study of shared clonotypes between healthy human individuals. CD8 cells classed as naive were CD45RO-negative and positively selected for CCR7, excluding terminally differentiated effector memory CD45RA+ cells. Using immunoSEQ multiplex PCR, the repertoire was profiled, and TCRdb retains in-frame clones only, with some absent. The table has roughly 570,000 clones, 95% to 98% seen once. The sequenced sample was naive CD8+ T cells sorted from blood. The receptors were gathered from a man aged 30 to 39 in good health.

The V and J genes are TRBV6-1 and TRBJ1-5, with a weak D call TRBD1 (5 bases). The germline V gene encodes CDR1 MNHNS and CDR2 SASEGT. The CDR3 loop spans 20 amino acids. Trimming removed 0 bases from V and 2 bases from J, with 23 bases in between. The CDR3 is CASSEAENWAGSGGNQPQHF. DNA of the CDR3: TGTGCCAGCAGTGAAGCGGAAAATTGGGCAGGGTCGGGTGGCAATCAGCCCCAGCATTTT.

The gene calls are TRBV29-1 and TRBJ2-4; D gene unclear. V lost 3 bases, J lost 0 bases, and 6 bases lay in between. CDR1 and CDR2 from the germline V gene are SQVTM and ANQGSEA. The CDR3 extends over 13 amino acids. The CDR3: CSVDQPAKNIQYF. The CDR3 DNA sequence: TGCAGCGTTGATCAGCCAGCCAAAAACATTCAGTACTTC.

This chain connects TRBV29-1 to TRBJ2-1, with D perhaps being TRBD1 or TRBD2 (6 bases each). This CDR3 is 17 amino acids long. The germline V and J ends were trimmed by 6 bases and 2 bases, with 23 bases remaining between them. CDR1 is SQVTM, CDR2 ANQGSEA, per germline. The CDR3 is CSVQGSGDTLTYNEQFF. The DNA of the CDR3 is TGCAGCGTCCAAGGATCGGGGGACACACTGACCTACAATGAGCAGTTCTTC.

This chain connects TRBV5-5 to TRBJ2-7; 10 bases agree with TRBD1. V lost 0 bases and J lost 3; bases outside the gene matches: 0. The CDR3 loop spans 14 amino acids. Germline V lookup: CDR1 SGHKS, CDR2 YYEKEE (reference sequence). CDR3: CASSLGDRGYEQYF. In DNA form, the CDR3 reads TGTGCCAGCAGCTTGGGGGACAGGGGCTACGAGCAGTACTTC.

The chain joins TRBV29-1 to TRBJ2-1; D is perhaps TRBD1 or TRBD2 (5 bases each). The germline gives CDR1 SQVTM, CDR2 ANQGSEA. The CDR3 is 13 residues long. V lost 4 bases and J 4 bases, leaving 11 bases between the germline ends. CDR3 protein: CSVAPGGYNEQFF. CDR3 DNA sequence: TGCAGCGTTGCGCCTGGGGGATACAATGAGCAGTTCTTC.

The chain carries TRBV19 and TRBJ1-2; TRBD1 matches 10 bases. CDR1 is LNHDA and CDR2 is SQIVND in the germline V gene (reference sequence). V was pared by 5 bases and J by 4 bases, with 7 bases of the junction left unmatched. This CDR3 is built from 15 residues. CDR3 sequence reads: CASSAGTGVFYGYTF. The CDR3 DNA reads TGTGCCAGTAGTGCCGGGACAGGGGTTTTCTATGGCTACACCTTC. Full variable domain (outside the CDR3, taken from reference TRBV19 and TRBJ1-2): DGGITQSPKYLFRKEGQNVTLSCEQNLNHDAMYWYRQDPGQGLRLIYYSQIVNDFQKGDIAEGYSVSREKKESFPLTVTSAQKNPTAFYLCASSAGTGVFYGYTFGSGTRLTVV.

The chain links TRBV11-2 to TRBJ2-7; 11 bases fit TRBD1. V was clipped by 4 bases and J by 2 bases; unmatched bases: 4. The CDR3 is 15 residues long. Per the germline V gene, CDR1 is SGHAT and CDR2 is FQNNGV. The CDR3 sequence is CASSSSGQGAYEQYF. CDR3 coding DNA: TGTGCCAGCAGCTCCTCGGGACAGGGGGCCTACGAGCAGTACTTC.

The rearrangement links TRBV4-1 to TRBJ2-7, with D tentatively TRBD1 or TRBD2 (6 bases each). CDR3 size: 18 residues. Germline CDR1 MGHRA, CDR2 YSYEKL. The V gene lost 1 base and the J gene lost 2 bases, with 21 bases spanning the gap. The CDR3 region is CASSQVLSGAYAPYEQYF. The CDR3 bases are TGCGCCAGCAGCCAAGTTCTTTCGGGGGCATACGCCCCCTACGAGCAGTACTTC.

This chain links TRBV11-2 with TRBJ2-7; 8 bases agree with TRBD2. The CDR3 contains 14 residues. Germline values: CDR1 SGHAT, CDR2 FQNNGV. V was clipped by 5 bases and J by 5 bases; unmatched bases: 8. The CDR3 here is CASSPPSGSNEQYF. The CDR3 DNA reads as TGTGCCAGCAGCCCCCCCAGCGGGAGCAACGAGCAGTACTTC.